This TCR beta chain was retrieved from a study of T-cell reconstitution after alpha-beta-depleted transplantation in children. Unique molecular identifiers were built into the TCRbeta library. TCRdb passed the PCR reads through MiXCR, listing each CDR3 protein once. Here the sample spans about 370,000 distinct CDR3 sequences, roughly 20% being singletons. The CDR3 extends over 16 amino acids. From germline, CDR1 is DFQATT and CDR2 SNEGSKA (reference sequence). The trim removed 5 bases at V and 6 bases at J, leaving 14 bases unmatched. This clonotype occurred a few times. The sample consisted of PBMCs from the stem cell graft donor, taken from the stem cell graft. This receptor was taken from a human donor who donated a stem cell graft to a child with acute myeloid leukemia. The gene calls are TRBV20-1 and TRBJ2-3; 10 nucleotides match TRBD2. DNA of the CDR3: TGCAGTGCTCGACCCGAGCTAGCGGGGGCCTTCGATACGCAGTATTTT. The encoded protein is CSARPELAGAFDTQYF.